Presented here are 24 T cell receptor beta chains from one specimen sequenced in a study of blood T cell repertoires in COVID-19. Clones were sequenced by immunoSEQ multiplex PCR, and TCRdb holds only the in-frame ones, with some missing. Among 180,000 or so clones listed, approximately 78% were seen once. Material: peripheral blood. The origin of the receptors is a woman over 75 with active or convalescent COVID-19.

The V and J genes are TRBV10-3 and TRBJ2-3; 9 positions match TRBD2. Germline V gives CDR1 ENHRY, CDR2 SYGVKD. This CDR3 has 14 residues. Here the CDR3 reads CASGAGGLTDTQYF. The DNA of the CDR3 is TGTGCGAGCGGGGCGGGGGGGCTGACAGATACGCAGTATTTT.

The genes are TRBV5-1 and TRBJ1-4; the D is unclear. From germline, CDR1 is SGHRS and CDR2 YFSETQ. CDR3 length: 14 residues. V lost 3 bases to trimming and J lost 5 bases, with 11 bases between them. The CDR3 DNA reads as TGCGCCAGCAGCTCAACCGGGGAAAATGAAAAACTGTTTTTT. Translating gives CASSSTGENEKLFF.

This clone was seen only a few times. J is TRBJ1-5 and V is TRBV2, with a tentative D call TRBD1 (5 bases). Looked up from germline, CDR1 is SNHLY and CDR2 is FYNNEI. V lost 3 bases, J lost 6 bases, and 18 bases lay in between. The CDR3 totals 16 residues. The chain's CDR3 is CASSERPAGKGQPQHF. The DNA of the CDR3 is TGTGCCAGCAGTGAGCGTCCGGCAGGGAAAGGTCAGCCCCAGCATTTT.

The chain uses TRBV9 and TRBJ2-7, with unresolved D. Germline V lookup: CDR1 SGDLS, CDR2 YYNGEE. Trimming removed 0 bases from V and 0 bases from J, with 7 bases in between. CDR3 length equals 14 residues. The CDR3 region has the DNA TGTGCCAGCAGCGTAGTTCCTTCCTCCTACGAGCAGTACTTC. This gives the protein CASSVVPSSYEQYF.

The gene calls are TRBV27 and TRBJ1-4, with D possibly matching TRBD1 (5 bases). CDR1 is MNHEY and CDR2 is SMNVEV in the germline V gene (reference sequence). CDR3 length equals 18 residues. The V gene lost 0 bases and the J gene lost 1 base, with 15 bases spanning the gap. The CDR3 loop reads CASSLSPVLGGTNEKLFF. DNA of the CDR3: TGTGCCAGCAGTTTATCTCCAGTCTTGGGGGGAACTAATGAAAAACTGTTTTTT.

The rearrangement joins TRBV7-2 to TRBJ2-4; weak D call: TRBD2 (6 bases). Germline V gives CDR1 SGHTA, CDR2 FQGNSA. CDR3 length: 15 residues. Trimming took 5 bases from V and 3 from J, leaving 14 bases between them. The CDR3 loop reads CASSQLRGGKNIQYF. CDR3 nucleotide sequence: TGTGCCAGCAGCCAACTTAGGGGAGGCAAAAACATTCAGTACTTC. Using reference TRBV7-2 and TRBJ2-4 for the parts outside the CDR3, the full variable domain is GAGVSQSPSNKVTEKGKDVELRCDPISGHTALYWYRQSLGQGLEFLIYFQGNSAPDKSGLPSDRFSAERTGGSVSTLTIQRTQQEDSAVYLCASSQLRGGKNIQYFGAGTRLSVL.

The table lists this clone with a few counts. The rearrangement links TRBV6-5 to TRBJ1-2; D remains ambiguous. The V gene lost 0 bases and the J gene lost 1 base, with 6 bases spanning the gap. Germline assignment: CDR1 MNHEY and CDR2 SVGAGI. This CDR3 region has 14 residues. In DNA form, the CDR3 reads TGTGCCAGCAGTTACTCCGAGGTTAACTATGGCTACACCTTC. This sequence encodes CASSYSEVNYGYTF.

V and J are TRBV28 and TRBJ1-1, with D possibly being TRBD1 (6 bases). V was cut by 6 bases and J by 3 bases, with 17 bases left in between. CDR3 length: 15 residues. Per the germline V gene, CDR1 is MDHEN and CDR2 is SYDVKM. This CDR3 is CASSLQGFGYTEAFF. The CDR3 nucleotides are TGTGCCAGCAGCCTCCAGGGGTTTGGGTACACTGAAGCTTTCTTT.

The CDR3 here is CASSIAGKLFF. The CDR3 nucleotides are TGTGCCAGTAGTATCGCGGGGAAACTGTTTTTT. The chain recombines TRBV19 with TRBJ1-4; D is unclear. Germline V gene lookup returns CDR1 LNHDA and CDR2 SQIVND (reference sequence). Trimming stripped 3 bases from V and 11 bases from J, with 7 bases between. The CDR3 runs 11 residues.

The chain carries TRBV5-1 and TRBJ1-2, with a possible D match to TRBD1 (5 bases). This CDR3 has 12 amino acids. V shed 3 bases and J shed 5 bases, with 8 bases lying between them. CDR1 and CDR2 (germline): SGHRS, YFSETQ. The CDR3 is CASSSGGYGYTF. CDR3 DNA sequence: TGCGCCAGCAGCTCCGGGGGGTATGGCTACACCTTC.

The chain carries TRBV15 and TRBJ1-5; 9 nucleotides match TRBD1. CDR1 and CDR2 from the germline V gene are LNHNV and YYDKDF (reference sequence). This CDR3 is 15 amino acids long. The V segment lost 5 bases and the J segment 5 bases; nucleotides outside the gene matches: 7. CDR3 nucleotide sequence: TGTGCCACCAGCGGGGTGGGACAGGGCCATCAGCCCCAGCATTTT. Its translation is CATSGVGQGHQPQHF.

This chain joins TRBV4-2 and TRBJ1-3; 8 nucleotides line up with TRBD1. There are 13 residues in the CDR3. V shed 4 bases and J 8 bases; nucleotides not matched to a gene: 4. Germline V lookup: CDR1 LGHNA, CDR2 YNFKEQ. The CDR3 DNA reads as TGTGCCAGCAGCCGGGGACAGGTGGACACCATATATTTT. This encodes CASSRGQVDTIYF.

This chain uses TRBV4-1 with TRBJ2-1; D is unresolved. The CDR3 loop spans 15 amino acids. CDR1 MGHRA and CDR2 YSYEKL come from the germline V gene. V dropped 0 bases and J dropped 8 bases, with 14 bases sitting between them. The CDR3 DNA is TGCGCCAGCAGCCAAGATTCAGTATCGAACGATGAGCAGTTCTTC. Amino acid sequence: CASSQDSVSNDEQFF.

This clone was seen once. The chain combines TRBV3-1 (or the pseudogene TRBV3-2) with TRBJ2-5; 8 bases are a match to TRBD2. Germline V gene sequence: CDR1 LGHDT, CDR2 YNNKEL (reference sequence). With 3 bases clipped from V and 5 bases from J, the junction kept 11 bases outside the gene matches. The CDR3 length is 16 residues. CDR3 DNA: TGTGCCAGCAGCCAGCCGGGGGGGCCCTCCGTCGAGACCCAGTACTTC. Its protein product is CASSQPGGPSVETQYF.

The chain carries TRBV5-4 and TRBJ2-5, with 10 bases lining up with TRBD1. With V trimmed by 0 bases and J by 4 bases, 6 bases remained unmatched. Per germline, CDR1 SGHNT and CDR2 YYREEE (reference sequence). This CDR3 is 16 amino acids long. As DNA, the CDR3 is TGTGCCAGCAGCTTGGCCGGGACAGGGGCTAGAGAGACCCAGTACTTC. Protein sequence: CASSLAGTGARETQYF. Full variable domain (missing parts from reference TRBV5-4 and TRBJ2-5): ETGVTQSPTHLIKTRGQQVTLRCSSQSGHNTVSWYQQALGQGPQFIFQYYREEENGRGNFPPRFSGLQFPNYSSELNVNALELDDSALYLCASSLAGTGARETQYFGPGTRLLVL.

This clone was found a few times. This chain links TRBV5-1 with TRBJ1-1; 9 bases agree with TRBD1. The CDR3 loop spans 14 amino acids. Germline loops: CDR1 SGHRS, CDR2 YFSETQ. V was pared by 4 bases and J by 5 bases, with 6 bases of the junction left unmatched. The chain's CDR3 is CASSPGTGITEAFF. In nucleotides, the CDR3 is TGCGCCAGCAGCCCCGGGACAGGGATTACTGAAGCTTTCTTT.

The chain employs TRBV13 and TRBJ1-4; D is ambiguous. The CDR3 is made up of 13 amino acids. CDR1 and CDR2 from the germline V gene are PRHDT and FYEKMQ (reference sequence). V was pared by 5 bases and J by 5 bases, with 9 bases between. In nucleotides, the CDR3 is TGTGCCAGCAGCGTGCATACAAATGAAAAACTGTTTTTT. Translating it yields CASSVHTNEKLFF.

J is TRBJ1-5 and V is TRBV10-2; the D is unclear. The CDR3 loop spans 16 amino acids. V was clipped by 2 bases and J by 2 bases, with 13 bases between them. CDR1 WSHSY and CDR2 SAAADI come from the germline V gene. The CDR3 region is CASSEGSPLGNQPQHF. Here the CDR3 DNA reads TGCGCCAGCAGTGAGGGCAGTCCCCTTGGCAATCAGCCCCAGCATTTT.

The chain recombines TRBV5-1 with TRBJ1-3, with a possible D match to TRBD1 (5 bases). Per the germline V gene, CDR1 is SGHRS and CDR2 is YFSETQ. This CDR3 has 15 residues. With 0 bases removed from V and 6 bases from J, the gap between germline ends came to 13 bases. CDR3 DNA sequence: TGCGCCAGCAGCTTGGGGTCAGGGTCTTCAAACACCATATATTTT. Translating gives CASSLGSGSSNTIYF.

This clone was found once. The chain is built from TRBV5-5 and TRBJ1-1; D possibly corresponds to TRBD1 (6 bases). V lost 5 bases and J 2 bases, leaving 13 bases between the germline ends. Germline V gene lookup returns CDR1 SGHKS and CDR2 YYEKEE (reference sequence). There are 14 residues in the CDR3. The CDR3 region is CASRTDSQNTEAFF. The CDR3, as DNA: TGTGCCAGCAGGACGGACAGCCAAAACACTGAAGCTTTCTTT.

This chain connects TRBV5-4 to TRBJ1-5, with a possible D match to TRBD1 (6 bases). The V gene lost 5 bases and the J gene lost 3 bases, with 12 bases spanning the gap. Germline CDR1 reads SGHNT; CDR2 reads YYREEE (reference sequence). This CDR3 is 14 amino acids long. CDR3 coding DNA: TGTGCCAGCAGTATTCAGGGGACCAATCAGCCCCAGCATTTT. It is translated as CASSIQGTNQPQHF.

Regarding this clone: At the DNA level, this CDR3 is encoded by other sequences in the same sample as well. The chain has TRBV28 and TRBJ2-7, with D unclear. CDR3 size: 12 residues. Trimming removed 4 bases from V and 1 base from J, with 5 bases in between. The germline V gene encodes CDR1 MDHEN and CDR2 SYDVKM. CDR3 sequence (DNA): TGTGCCAGCAGTTCTCAGTCCTACGAGCAGTACTTC. As protein: CASSSQSYEQYF.

This chain uses TRBV30 with TRBJ1-5; tentative D call: TRBD1 (6 bases). V lost 0 bases to trimming and J lost 7 bases, with 13 bases between them. The CDR3 has 14 residues. The germline V gene encodes CDR1 GTSNPN and CDR2 SVGIG (reference sequence). CDR3 region: CAWSVRGGYQPQHF. As DNA, the CDR3 is TGTGCCTGGAGTGTGAGGGGGGGGTACCAGCCCCAGCATTTT.

This rearrangement joins TRBV28 to TRBJ1-1; D remains unclear. The CDR3 covers 12 residues. The V end lost 6 bases, the J end lost 10 bases, and 15 bases lay between the germline ends. Germline CDR1 and CDR2: MDHEN and SYDVKM. The chain's CDR3 is CASSGGRSRAFF. In DNA, the CDR3 is TGTGCCAGCAGCGGAGGCAGGAGTCGAGCTTTCTTT.